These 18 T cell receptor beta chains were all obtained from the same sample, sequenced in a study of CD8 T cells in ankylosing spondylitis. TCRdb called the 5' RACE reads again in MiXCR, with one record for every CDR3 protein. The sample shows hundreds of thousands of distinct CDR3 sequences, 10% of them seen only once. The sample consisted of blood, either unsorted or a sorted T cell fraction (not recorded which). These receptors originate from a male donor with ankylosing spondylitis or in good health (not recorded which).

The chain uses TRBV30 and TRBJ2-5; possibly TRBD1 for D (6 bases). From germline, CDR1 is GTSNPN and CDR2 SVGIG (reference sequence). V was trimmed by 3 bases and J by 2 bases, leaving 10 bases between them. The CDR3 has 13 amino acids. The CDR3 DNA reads TGTGCCTGGAGAGGACAGAGACAAGAGACCCAGTACTTC. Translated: CAWRGQRQETQYF.

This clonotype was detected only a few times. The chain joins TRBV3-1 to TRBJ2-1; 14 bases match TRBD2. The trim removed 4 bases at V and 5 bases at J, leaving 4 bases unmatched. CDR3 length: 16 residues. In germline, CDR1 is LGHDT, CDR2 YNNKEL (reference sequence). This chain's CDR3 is CASSPWTSGGNNEQFF. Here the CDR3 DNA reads TGTGCCAGCAGCCCGTGGACTAGCGGGGGGAACAATGAGCAGTTCTTC.

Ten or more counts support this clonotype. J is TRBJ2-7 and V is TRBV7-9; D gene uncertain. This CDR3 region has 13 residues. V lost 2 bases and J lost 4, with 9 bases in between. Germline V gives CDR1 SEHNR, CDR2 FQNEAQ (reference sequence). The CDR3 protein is CASSLLPSYEQYF. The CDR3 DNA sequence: TGTGCCAGCAGCTTACTACCCTCTTACGAGCAGTACTTC.

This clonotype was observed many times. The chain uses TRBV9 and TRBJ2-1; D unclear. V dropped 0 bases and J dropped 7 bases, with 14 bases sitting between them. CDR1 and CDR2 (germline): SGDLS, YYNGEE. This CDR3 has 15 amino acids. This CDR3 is CASSVDPLEGNEQFF. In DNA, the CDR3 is TGTGCCAGCAGCGTAGACCCCCTGGAAGGTAATGAGCAGTTCTTC.

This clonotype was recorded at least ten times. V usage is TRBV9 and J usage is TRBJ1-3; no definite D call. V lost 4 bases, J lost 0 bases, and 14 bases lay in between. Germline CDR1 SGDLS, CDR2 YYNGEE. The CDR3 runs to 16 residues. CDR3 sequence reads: CASSFNLPSSGNTIYF. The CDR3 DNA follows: TGTGCCAGCAGCTTCAACCTTCCAAGCTCTGGAAACACCATATATTTT.

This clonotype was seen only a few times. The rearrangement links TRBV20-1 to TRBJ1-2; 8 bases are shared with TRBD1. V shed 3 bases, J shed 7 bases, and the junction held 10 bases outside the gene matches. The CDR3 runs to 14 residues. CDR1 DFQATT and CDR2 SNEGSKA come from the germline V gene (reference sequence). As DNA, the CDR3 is TGCAGTGCTAGGGTGGACAGGGCGGGAGGTGGCTACACCTTC. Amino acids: CSARVDRAGGGYTF.

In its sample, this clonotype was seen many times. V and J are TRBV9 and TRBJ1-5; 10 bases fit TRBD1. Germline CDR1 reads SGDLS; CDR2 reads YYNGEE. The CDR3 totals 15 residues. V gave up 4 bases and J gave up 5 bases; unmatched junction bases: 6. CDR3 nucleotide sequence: TGTGCCAGCAGCCAGGGGACAGGGGAGCATCAGCCCCAGCATTTT. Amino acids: CASSQGTGEHQPQHF.

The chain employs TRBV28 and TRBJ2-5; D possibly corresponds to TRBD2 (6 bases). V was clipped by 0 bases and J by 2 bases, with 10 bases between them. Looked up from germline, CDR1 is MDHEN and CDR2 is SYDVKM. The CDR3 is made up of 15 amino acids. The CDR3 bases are TGTGCCAGCAGTTTATGGGGGCGGGGTCAAGAGACCCAGTACTTC. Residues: CASSLWGRGQETQYF. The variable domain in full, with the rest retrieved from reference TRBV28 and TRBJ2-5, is DVKVTQSSRYLVKRTGEKVFLECVQDMDHENMFWYRQDPGLGLRLIYFSYDVKMKEKGDIPEGYSVSREKKERFSLILESASTNQTSMYLCASSLWGRGQETQYFGPGTRLLVL.

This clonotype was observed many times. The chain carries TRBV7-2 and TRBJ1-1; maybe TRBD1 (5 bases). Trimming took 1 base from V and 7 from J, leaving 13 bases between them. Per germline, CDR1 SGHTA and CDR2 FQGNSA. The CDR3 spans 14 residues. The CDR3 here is CASSLESGIGEAFF. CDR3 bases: TGTGCCAGCAGCTTAGAGTCAGGGATAGGTGAAGCTTTCTTT.

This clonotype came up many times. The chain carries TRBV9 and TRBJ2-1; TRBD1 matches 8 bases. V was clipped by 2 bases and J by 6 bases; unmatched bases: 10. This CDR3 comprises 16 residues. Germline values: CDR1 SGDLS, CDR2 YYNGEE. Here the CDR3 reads CASSVNRQGSGNEQFF. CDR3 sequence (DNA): TGTGCCAGCAGCGTCAACCGACAGGGGAGTGGCAATGAGCAGTTCTTC.

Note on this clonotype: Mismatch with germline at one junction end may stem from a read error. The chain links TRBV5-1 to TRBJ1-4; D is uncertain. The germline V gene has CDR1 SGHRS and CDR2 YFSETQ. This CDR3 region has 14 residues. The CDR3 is CASSLYSSNKKLFF. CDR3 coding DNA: TGCGCCAGCAGCTTGTACAGCTCTAATAAAAAACTGTTTTTT. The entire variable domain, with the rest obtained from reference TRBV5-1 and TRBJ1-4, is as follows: KAGVTQTPRYLIKTRGQQVTLSCSPISGHRSVSWYQQTPGQGLQFLFEYFSETQRNKGNFPGRFSGRQFSNSRSEMNVSTLELGDSALYLCASSLYSSNKKLFFGSGTQLSVL.

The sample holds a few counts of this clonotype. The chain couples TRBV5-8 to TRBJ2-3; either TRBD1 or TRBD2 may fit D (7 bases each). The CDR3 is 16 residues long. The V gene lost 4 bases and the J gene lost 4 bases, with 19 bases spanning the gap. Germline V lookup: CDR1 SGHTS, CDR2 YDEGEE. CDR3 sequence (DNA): TGTGCCAGCAGCCCGGGGAGGGGGCTAATTGCAGATACGCAGTATTTT. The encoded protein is CASSPGRGLIADTQYF. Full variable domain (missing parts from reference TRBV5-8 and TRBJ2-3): EAGVTQSPTHLIKTRGQQATLRCSPISGHTSVYWYQQALGLGLQFLLWYDEGEERNRGNFPPRFSGRQFPNYSSELNVNALELEDSALYLCASSPGRGLIADTQYFGPGTRLTVL.

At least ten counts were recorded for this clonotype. CDR3 amino acids: CSAPATGRNEQFF. The CDR3, as DNA: TGCAGTGCTCCAGCGACAGGGAGGAATGAGCAGTTCTTC. This chain joins TRBV20-1 and TRBJ2-1, with D possibly being TRBD1 (7 bases). CDR3 length: 13 amino acids. Per germline, CDR1 DFQATT and CDR2 SNEGSKA (reference sequence). V was trimmed by 5 bases and J by 7 bases, leaving 15 bases between them.

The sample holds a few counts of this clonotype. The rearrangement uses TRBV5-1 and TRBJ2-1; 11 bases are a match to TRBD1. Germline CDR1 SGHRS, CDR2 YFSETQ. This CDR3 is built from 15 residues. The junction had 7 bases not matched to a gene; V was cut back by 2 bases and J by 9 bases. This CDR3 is CASSFGQGAHVEQFF. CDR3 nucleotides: TGCGCCAGCAGCTTCGGACAGGGGGCGCATGTTGAGCAGTTCTTC. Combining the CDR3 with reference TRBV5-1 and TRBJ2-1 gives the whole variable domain KAGVTQTPRYLIKTRGQQVTLSCSPISGHRSVSWYQQTPGQGLQFLFEYFSETQRNKGNFPGRFSGRQFSNSRSEMNVSTLELGDSALYLCASSFGQGAHVEQFFGPGTRLTVL.

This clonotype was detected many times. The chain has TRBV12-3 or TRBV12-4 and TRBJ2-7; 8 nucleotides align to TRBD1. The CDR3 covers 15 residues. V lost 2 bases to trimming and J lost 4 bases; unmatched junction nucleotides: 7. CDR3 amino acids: CASSLMRDRTYEQYF. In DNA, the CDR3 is TGTGCCAGCAGTTTAATGAGGGACAGGACGTACGAGCAGTACTTC.

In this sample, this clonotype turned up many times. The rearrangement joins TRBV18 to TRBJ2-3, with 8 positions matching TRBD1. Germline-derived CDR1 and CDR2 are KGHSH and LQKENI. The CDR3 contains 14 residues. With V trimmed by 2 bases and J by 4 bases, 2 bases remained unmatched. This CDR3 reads CASSPIQGADTQYF. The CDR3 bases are TGTGCCAGCTCACCAATACAGGGGGCAGATACGCAGTATTTT.

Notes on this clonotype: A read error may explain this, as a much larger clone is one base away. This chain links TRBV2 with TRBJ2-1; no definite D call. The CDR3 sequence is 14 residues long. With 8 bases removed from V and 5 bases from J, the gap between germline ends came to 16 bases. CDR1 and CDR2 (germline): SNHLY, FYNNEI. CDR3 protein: CASSRNFLNNEQFF. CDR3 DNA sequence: TGTGCCAGCTCGCGTAACTTCCTAAACAATGAGCAGTTCTTC.

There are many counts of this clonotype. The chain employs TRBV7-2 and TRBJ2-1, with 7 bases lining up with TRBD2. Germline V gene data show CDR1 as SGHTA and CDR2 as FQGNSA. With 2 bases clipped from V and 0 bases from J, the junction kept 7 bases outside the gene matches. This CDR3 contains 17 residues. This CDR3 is CASSLSHGGSSYNEQFF. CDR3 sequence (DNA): TGTGCCAGCAGCTTATCCCACGGGGGGAGCTCCTACAATGAGCAGTTCTTC.